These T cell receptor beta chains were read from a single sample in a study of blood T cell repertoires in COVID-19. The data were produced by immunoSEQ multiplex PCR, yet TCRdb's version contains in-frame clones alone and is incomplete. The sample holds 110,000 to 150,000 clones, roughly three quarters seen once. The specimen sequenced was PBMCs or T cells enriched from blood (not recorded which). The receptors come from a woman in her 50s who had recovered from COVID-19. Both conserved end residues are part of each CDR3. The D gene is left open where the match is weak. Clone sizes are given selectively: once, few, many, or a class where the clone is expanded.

cdr3_nt: TGTGCCAGCAGTTCCAGACAGGACCTCTCTGGAAACACCATATATTTT
cdr3_aa: CASSSRQDLSGNTIYF
v_call: TRBV27
clone_size: -
d_call: -
j_call: TRBJ1-3

cdr3_nt: TGTGCCAGCGAAGGAAACGCCCGCGGACAGCCCCAGCATTTT
cdr3_aa: CASEGNARGQPQHF
v_call: TRBV2
clone_size: -
d_call: -
j_call: TRBJ1-5

cdr3_nt: TGTGCCAGCAGCTTAGGACAGGGCGATGAGCAGTTCTTC
cdr3_aa: CASSLGQGDEQFF
v_call: TRBV7-2
clone_size: once
d_call: TRBD1
j_call: TRBJ2-1

cdr3_nt: TGTGCCATCAGTCAACCTAGAGAAGAGACCCAGTACTTC
cdr3_aa: CAISQPREETQYF
v_call: TRBV10-3
clone_size: once
d_call: -
j_call: TRBJ2-5

cdr3_nt: TGTGCCAGTACCCCCGACAGATATAGCAATCAGCCCCAGCATTTT
cdr3_aa: CASTPDRYSNQPQHF
v_call: TRBV19
clone_size: -
d_call: -
j_call: TRBJ1-5

cdr3_nt: TGTGCCAGCAGCGCCCCGGGACTAGCGGGGGGGCCGGGCACAGATACGCAGTATTTT
cdr3_aa: CASSAPGLAGGPGTDTQYF
v_call: TRBV5-4
clone_size: -
d_call: TRBD2
j_call: TRBJ2-3

cdr3_nt: TGTGCCACCAGCAGGCCGCCCCTCGTACGACACCCGAACACTGAAGCTTTCTTT
cdr3_aa: CATSRPPLVRHPNTEAFF
v_call: TRBV15
clone_size: few
d_call: -
j_call: TRBJ1-1

cdr3_nt: TGCGCCAGCAGCTTGGCCGCGAGACAGGCCGGTAATGAAAAACTGTTTTTT
cdr3_aa: CASSLAARQAGNEKLFF
v_call: TRBV5-1
clone_size: -
d_call: -
j_call: TRBJ1-4

cdr3_nt: TGCGCCAGCAGCCCCCAGGGACAAACAAACGATGGCTACACCTTC
cdr3_aa: CASSPQGQTNDGYTF
v_call: TRBV4-1
clone_size: -
d_call: -
j_call: TRBJ1-2

cdr3_nt: TGCAGCGCGAGGACCGGGACAGACAGCACAGATACGCAGTATTTT
cdr3_aa: CSARTGTDSTDTQYF
v_call: TRBV29-1
clone_size: -
d_call: TRBD1
j_call: TRBJ2-3

cdr3_nt: TGTGCCAGCAGCCTCGGGGTGGGGGGCTCCTACAATGAGCAGTTCTTC
cdr3_aa: CASSLGVGGSYNEQFF
v_call: TRBV5-8
clone_size: -
d_call: -
j_call: TRBJ2-1

cdr3_nt: TGTGCCAGCAGCTTCCTCCCCGGGGGGCAGATCGATGGCTACACCTTC
cdr3_aa: CASSFLPGGQIDGYTF
v_call: TRBV5-5
clone_size: -
d_call: -
j_call: TRBJ1-2

cdr3_nt: TGTGCCGGGAGTACCAGGGGGGAGTTCTATGGCTACACCTTC
cdr3_aa: CAGSTRGEFYGYTF
v_call: TRBV28
clone_size: -
d_call: TRBD1
j_call: TRBJ1-2

cdr3_nt: TGTGCCAGCAGCCGAGCCGGGACTAGCTACCTAACGAACACCGGGGAGCTGTTTTTT
cdr3_aa: CASSRAGTSYLTNTGELFF
v_call: TRBV4-2
clone_size: -
d_call: TRBD2
j_call: TRBJ2-2

cdr3_nt: TGTGCCAGCAGCTTAGAGACAGTCGCGGAAAAACTGTTTTTT
cdr3_aa: CASSLETVAEKLFF
v_call: TRBV11-2
clone_size: -
d_call: -
j_call: TRBJ1-4

cdr3_nt: TGTGCCAGCAGCTTAGCGGCGGGAGGGCACGAAGAATCGACCCAGTACTTC
cdr3_aa: CASSLAAGGHEESTQYF
v_call: TRBV7-2
clone_size: -
d_call: TRBD2
j_call: TRBJ2-5

cdr3_nt: TGTGCCAGCAGCCCCCGAGGAGGGCTTAATCAGCCCCAGCATTTT
cdr3_aa: CASSPRGGLNQPQHF
v_call: TRBV7-9
clone_size: -
d_call: -
j_call: TRBJ1-5

cdr3_nt: TGTGCCAGCAGCTCTGCCCCTACAGGGCTTGTTTCACCCCTCCACTTT
cdr3_aa: CASSSAPTGLVSPLHF
v_call: TRBV7-2
clone_size: -
d_call: -
j_call: TRBJ1-6

cdr3_nt: TGTGCCAGCTCACCACCAGGGGGCGCGTCAGAGACCCAGTACTTC
cdr3_aa: CASSPPGGASETQYF
v_call: TRBV18
clone_size: -
d_call: TRBD1
j_call: TRBJ2-5

cdr3_nt: TGTGCCAGCGGGACTAGCGCCACAGATACGCAGTATTTT
cdr3_aa: CASGTSATDTQYF
v_call: TRBV9
clone_size: -
d_call: TRBD2
j_call: TRBJ2-3